Shown below are 29 T cell receptor beta chains from a single sample sequenced in a study of cytomegalovirus exposure and HLA in healthy donors. The PCR contained 60 Vbeta and 13 Jbeta primers. Only in-frame clones appear in the TCRdb table, and some are missing; sequencing was by immunoSEQ multiplex PCR. This table holds 95,000 to 150,000 clones, about 8.6% found once. The sample consisted of PBMCs. These receptors were obtained from a woman in her 40s in good health and CMV-seropositive.

This clone was counted only a few times. CDR3 bases: TGTGCCAGTAGTCCAAGGACAGGGGCCCGAGGGTCGAACACCGGGGAGCTGTTTTTT. Its translation is CASSPRTGARGSNTGELFF. The chain is built from TRBV19 and TRBJ2-2, with TRBD1 identical over 9 bases. The CDR3 runs to 19 residues. With V trimmed by 5 bases and J by 0 bases, 13 bases remained unmatched. CDR1 is LNHDA and CDR2 is SQIVND in the germline V gene (reference sequence).

This clone was observed a handful of times. The chain combines TRBV7-9 with TRBJ1-2, with TRBD1 matching 9 bases. This CDR3 contains 16 residues. V was clipped by 2 bases and J by 6 bases; unmatched bases: 10. CDR1 is SEHNR and CDR2 is FQNEAQ in the germline V gene (reference sequence). The CDR3 DNA sequence: TGTGCCAGCAGCTTATCAGCCGTGAACAGGGGGCATGGCTACACCTTC. It specifies CASSLSAVNRGHGYTF.

This clone was seen more than once but under ten times. The J gene is TRBJ2-7, the V gene TRBV5-4, with 7 bases matching TRBD1. Per the germline V gene, CDR1 is SGHNT and CDR2 is YYREEE (reference sequence). Trimming at V came to 2 bases and at J to 3 bases, leaving 5 bases not matched to a gene. This CDR3 spans 14 amino acids. DNA for the CDR3: TGTGCCAGCAGCTTAAAGGGGGCGAGCTACGAGCAGTACTTC. Amino acids: CASSLKGASYEQYF.

A single count supports this clone. The rearrangement links TRBV15 to TRBJ2-7, with D tentatively TRBD1 (5 bases). CDR1 LNHNV and CDR2 YYDKDF come from the germline V gene (reference sequence). With 0 bases removed from V and 1 base from J, the gap between germline ends came to 13 bases. This CDR3 is 16 amino acids long. The CDR3 coding sequence is TGTGCCACCAGCAGAGATCGGTCGACAGCTTCCTACGAGCAGTACTTC. As protein: CATSRDRSTASYEQYF.

CDR3: CASSLGAGTGVSEQYF. In nucleotides, the CDR3 is TGCGCCAGCAGCTTGGGGGCCGGGACAGGGGTCTCCGAGCAGTACTTC. The chain has TRBV5-1 and TRBJ2-7; 10 bases map to TRBD1. From germline, CDR1 is SGHRS and CDR2 YFSETQ. The CDR3 spans 16 residues. V shed 0 bases and J 6 bases; nucleotides not matched to a gene: 9.

On this clone: Other nucleotide sequences from this sample produce the same CDR3. V is TRBV6-1 and J is TRBJ2-3; D is possibly TRBD1 (5 bases). Trimming stripped 1 base from V and 2 bases from J, with 13 bases between. In germline, CDR1 is MNHNS, CDR2 SASEGT. CDR3 length: 16 amino acids. The CDR3 DNA follows: TGTGCCAGCAGTGAAGGGGGCCTCCCCCCCACAGATACGCAGTATTTT. Its protein product is CASSEGGLPPTDTQYF.

V gene TRBV4-1 combines with J gene TRBJ1-2; 7 nucleotides agree with TRBD1. This CDR3 region has 12 residues. J lost 7 bases, V lost 3 bases, and 2 bases had no gene match. Germline CDR1 and CDR2: MGHRA and YSYEKL. The DNA of the CDR3 is TGCGCCAGCAGCCACACAGGGGTTGGCTACACCTTC. It encodes CASSHTGVGYTF.

The chain combines TRBV19 with TRBJ2-1; 7 bases agree with TRBD1. The germline gives CDR1 LNHDA, CDR2 SQIVND (reference sequence). This CDR3 region has 14 residues. Trimming took 3 bases from V and 5 from J; bases not matched to a gene: 4. The CDR3: CASSMTGSHNEQFF. CDR3 sequence (DNA): TGTGCCAGTAGTATGACAGGGTCCCACAATGAGCAGTTCTTC.

This chain uses TRBV5-1 with TRBJ2-1, with D possibly matching TRBD1 (5 bases). This CDR3 contains 12 residues. Germline loops: CDR1 SGHRS, CDR2 YFSETQ. The ends were cut back, 2 bases at V and 15 bases at J, with 15 bases in the middle. The CDR3 nucleotides are TGCGCCAGCAGCTTAAACGTCGGAACAGGGTTCTTC. The encoded protein is CASSLNVGTGFF.

This clone has a handful of counts. The chain has TRBV5-6 and TRBJ2-3, with 7 bases fitting TRBD1. The V gene end was trimmed by 5 bases and the J gene end by 4 bases; junction bases not matched to a gene: 1. Germline V CDR1 and CDR2: SGHDT, YYEEEE. This CDR3 spans 12 amino acids. CDR3 sequence reads: CASSTGADTQYF. The CDR3 DNA reads as TGTGCCAGCAGTACAGGGGCAGATACGCAGTATTTT.

The J gene is TRBJ1-1, the V gene TRBV27, with a possible D match to TRBD1 (5 bases). Looked up from germline, CDR1 is MNHEY and CDR2 is SMNVEV (reference sequence). The CDR3 covers 16 residues. V dropped 2 bases and J dropped 4 bases, with 17 bases sitting between them. Here the CDR3 DNA reads TGTGCCAGCAGTTTACGGAGGGGCTGGTCTGGCACTGAAGCTTTCTTT. It translates to CASSLRRGWSGTEAFF.

CDR3 sequence (DNA): TGTGCCAGCAGCCTATCCTATGGCTACACCTTC. Its translation: CASSLSYGYTF. The chain is built from TRBV28 and TRBJ1-2; no firm D call. The germline CDR1 and CDR2 sequences are MDHEN and SYDVKM. The CDR3 sequence is 11 residues long. The V end lost 6 bases, the J end lost 4 bases, and 6 bases lay between the germline ends.

This clone has only a few counts. The rearrangement links TRBV7-2 to TRBJ1-2; D is possibly TRBD1 (6 bases). CDR3 size: 14 residues. CDR1 and CDR2 (germline): SGHTA, FQGNSA. V shed 2 bases and J shed 7 bases, with 14 bases lying between them. The CDR3 coding sequence is TGTGCCAGCAGCTTAAGGCCAGGGGTTACTGGCTACACCTTC. It translates to CASSLRPGVTGYTF.

V gene TRBV6-1 combines with J gene TRBJ2-1; a weak D match, TRBD1 (6 bases). The V gene lost 5 bases and the J gene lost 5 bases, with 16 bases spanning the gap. The CDR3 length is 15 residues. CDR1 is MNHNS and CDR2 is SASEGT in the germline V gene. The DNA of the CDR3 is TGTGCCAGCAGTCCGGACAGTTCGGAAGACAATGAGCAGTTCTTC. Residues: CASSPDSSEDNEQFF.

There are a few counts of this clone. The chain has TRBV15 and TRBJ1-5; 8 positions match TRBD1. Per the germline V gene, CDR1 is LNHNV and CDR2 is YYDKDF (reference sequence). CDR3 length equals 17 residues. The V and J ends lost 0 bases and 6 bases, in that order; junction bases with no gene match: 10. The CDR3 reads CATSRDLGQGRGQPQHF. The CDR3 region has the DNA TGTGCCACCAGCAGAGATCTAGGACAGGGAAGGGGTCAGCCCCAGCATTTT.

The rearrangement uses TRBV30 and TRBJ1-2; D remains ambiguous. This CDR3 comprises 12 residues. V lost 2 bases and J 4 bases, leaving 8 bases between the germline ends. Germline CDR1 and CDR2: GTSNPN and SVGIG (reference sequence). The CDR3 DNA reads TGTGCCTGGAGTCCCGGTAGCTATGGCTACACCTTC. Its protein is CAWSPGSYGYTF.

V gene TRBV6-6 combines with J gene TRBJ1-1; D not certain. Per the germline V gene, CDR1 is MNHNY and CDR2 is SVGAGI (reference sequence). The CDR3 sequence is 14 residues long. V was clipped by 10 bases and J by 0 bases, with 15 bases between them. Here the CDR3 reads CATRYSGMNTEAFF. The CDR3 DNA reads as TGTGCCACCCGTTACAGCGGTATGAACACTGAAGCTTTCTTT.

Here the CDR3 DNA reads TGTGCCAGCAGCTCCCCGGGAGCCCATGGGGAGCAGTACTTC. This encodes CASSSPGAHGEQYF. J is TRBJ2-5 and V is TRBV5-4, with TRBD2 as a possible D gene (6 bases). Germline CDR1 reads SGHNT; CDR2 reads YYREEE (reference sequence). CDR3 length: 14 residues. V shed 3 bases and J shed 11 bases, with 20 bases lying between them.

A few counts support this clone. The rearrangement links TRBV5-1 to TRBJ1-3, with a weak D call TRBD1 (5 bases). V lost 3 bases to trimming and J lost 0 bases, with 13 bases between them. CDR1 SGHRS and CDR2 YFSETQ come from the germline V gene. CDR3 length: 16 amino acids. CDR3 nucleotides: TGCGCCAGCAGCTCTGGGGCCTCGCTCTCTGGAAACACCATATATTTT. Its protein is CASSSGASLSGNTIYF.

The CDR3 DNA follows: TGTGCCAGCAGTCCGCTAGCGGGCGCTTTCAATGAGCAGTTCTTC. As protein: CASSPLAGAFNEQFF. V and J are TRBV6-5 and TRBJ2-1; 8 bases match TRBD2. The germline CDR1 and CDR2 sequences are MNHEY and SVGAGI. This CDR3 contains 15 residues. The V segment lost 5 bases and the J segment 6 bases; nucleotides outside the gene matches: 9.

This clone was found a few times. J is TRBJ2-2 and V is TRBV7-7, with 10 bases fitting TRBD2. This CDR3 is built from 15 residues. The germline V gene has CDR1 SSHAT and CDR2 FNYEAQ (reference sequence). V lost 8 bases and J lost 5; bases outside the gene matches: 8. The CDR3 coding sequence is TGTGCCAGCGGCACAAGCGGGGGGGCGACCGGGGAGCTGTTTTTT. As protein: CASGTSGGATGELFF.

Only a few counts were recorded for this clone. The chain has TRBV7-2 and TRBJ1-4; possibly TRBD1 for D (6 bases). V lost 5 bases to trimming and J lost 5 bases, with 15 bases between them. The CDR3 is 15 amino acids. Germline V gene sequence: CDR1 SGHTA, CDR2 FQGNSA. CDR3 residues: CASSVVTGPNEKLFF. For the CDR3, the DNA is TGTGCCAGCAGCGTTGTGACAGGCCCCAATGAAAAACTGTTTTTT.

This clone was detected a few times. This rearrangement joins TRBV6-5 to TRBJ1-4; D remains ambiguous. Germline V gene sequence: CDR1 MNHEY, CDR2 SVGAGI. This CDR3 region has 13 residues. This chain's CDR3 is CTSRGATNEKLFF. CDR3 nucleotides: TGTACCTCTCGGGGTGCAACTAATGAAAAACTGTTTTTT.

The J gene is TRBJ1-1, the V gene TRBV5-4; D is possibly TRBD1 (5 bases). The CDR3 loop spans 16 amino acids. Germline CDR1 reads SGHNT; CDR2 reads YYREEE (reference sequence). The V end was cut by 0 bases, the J end by 0 bases, with 12 bases between. CDR3 coding DNA: TGTGCCAGCAGCTTGGGGCAGGGAAGCATGAACACTGAAGCTTTCTTT. The encoded protein is CASSLGQGSMNTEAFF.

The chain recombines TRBV29-1 with TRBJ1-1; D unresolved. CDR3 length: 18 amino acids. Trimming cost V 4 bases and J 0 bases, with 24 bases left between them. Germline V gene lookup returns CDR1 SQVTM and CDR2 ANQGSEA. The CDR3 DNA reads TGCAGCGTTGTTTCCCGGAGCCGGCAAAGCATCGTGAACACTGAAGCTTTCTTT. This codes for CSVVSRSRQSIVNTEAFF.

Turning to this clone: The same CDR3 also results from other DNA sequences found in this sample. The chain couples TRBV7-8 to TRBJ1-1; D gene unclear. V was clipped by 3 bases and J by 5 bases, with 10 bases between them. Germline CDR1 SGHVS, CDR2 FQNEAQ. The CDR3 spans 13 residues. The CDR3 region is CASSLGGRTEAFF. The CDR3 nucleotides read TGTGCCAGCAGCTTGGGAGGGCGAACTGAAGCTTTCTTT.

This clone has more than one count but fewer than ten. The V call is TRBV5-1, the J call TRBJ1-1; perhaps TRBD1 as D (6 bases). Per germline, CDR1 SGHRS and CDR2 YFSETQ. V dropped 3 bases and J dropped 5 bases, with 23 bases sitting between them. This CDR3 contains 17 residues. In DNA form, the CDR3 reads TGCGCCAGCAGCTCGCCCAGTCGGGGGGCGAGTAGGACTGAAGCTTTCTTT. As protein: CASSSPSRGASRTEAFF.

This clone was counted only a few times. The rearrangement joins TRBV7-9 to TRBJ2-1; tentative D call: TRBD1 (5 bases). V lost 1 base to trimming and J lost 9 bases, with 19 bases between them. Germline CDR1 is SEHNR and CDR2 is FQNEAQ (reference sequence). CDR3 length equals 16 residues. CDR3 protein: CASSLEVGYERGEQFF. CDR3 sequence (DNA): TGTGCCAGCAGCTTAGAGGTGGGTTACGAAAGGGGTGAGCAGTTCTTC.

The V gene is TRBV11-2, the J gene TRBJ1-2; 9 bases fit TRBD1. This CDR3 region has 15 residues. Germline V lookup: CDR1 SGHAT, CDR2 FQNNGV. V gave up 5 bases and J gave up 4 bases; unmatched junction bases: 8. CDR3 nucleotides: TGTGCCAGCAGCGCAAACAACAGGGGGCTCTATGGCTACACCTTC. It yields the protein CASSANNRGLYGYTF. Supplemented by reference TRBV11-2 and TRBJ1-2, the full variable domain reads EAGVAQSPRYKIIEKRQSVAFWCNPISGHATLYWYQQILGQGPKLLIQFQNNGVVDDSQLPKDRFSAERLKGVDSTLKIQPAKLEDSAVYLCASSANNRGLYGYTFGSGTRLTVV.